This T cell receptor (beta chain) was retrieved from a study of cytomegalovirus exposure and HLA in healthy donors. With 60 Vbeta and 13 Jbeta primers, the PCR was carried out. The data were produced by immunoSEQ multiplex PCR, yet TCRdb's version contains in-frame clones alone and is incomplete. The sample consists of about 160,000 clones, over 80% of them appearing once. V was shortened by 4 bases and J by 8 bases, with 15 bases between the two germline ends. There are 14 residues in the CDR3. Per germline, CDR1 SGHDT and CDR2 YYEEEE. This clone has a handful of counts. The source is a male donor in good health and CMV-seropositive. The chain links TRBV5-6 to TRBJ1-4; D remains unclear. Sequenced input: PBMCs. The CDR3 loop is CASSQISTGEKLFF. CDR3 DNA sequence: TGTGCCAGCAGCCAGATCTCAACCGGGGAAAAACTGTTTTTT.